What follows are 29 T cell receptor beta chains derived from one specimen sequenced in a study of OX40 agonist ivuxolimab in advanced cancers. The library came from the immunoSEQ multiplex PCR assay. What TCRdb holds here is the immuneACCESS table cut down to in-frame rearrangements. Part of the clones is not present; checked against another copy, under half of the missing clones reflect an unresolved V gene, and the others are unexplained. The sample includes 77,000 or so clones, with approximately 91% observed a single time. The top ten clones comprise around 0.8% of the sample. The sequenced sample was CD4+ or CD8+ T cells sorted from blood, obtained in a trial of the OX40 agonist ivuxolimab. These receptors were collected from an adult with an advanced solid tumor such as melanoma, head and neck, liver or kidney cancer.

The chain is built from TRBV4-1 and TRBJ2-1, with 13 bases matching TRBD2. The CDR3 runs to 17 residues. With V trimmed by 0 bases and J by 5 bases, 4 bases remained unmatched. Germline loops: CDR1 MGHRA, CDR2 YSYEKL. DNA for the CDR3: TGCGCCAGCAGCCAAGAGGCGACTAGCGGGGGGCACAATGAGCAGTTCTTC. Protein sequence: CASSQEATSGGHNEQFF.

The gene calls are TRBV4-1 and TRBJ1-1; D remains ambiguous. The CDR3 sequence is 15 residues long. The V gene lost 0 bases and the J gene lost 1 base, with 9 bases spanning the gap. The germline CDR1 and CDR2 sequences are MGHRA and YSYEKL. The CDR3 bases are TGCGCCAGCAGCCAAGAGGCAACCCCGAACACTGAAGCTTTCTTT. Protein sequence: CASSQEATPNTEAFF.

The rearrangement joins TRBV30 to TRBJ1-4; D unclear. Trimming cost V 0 bases and J 0 bases, with 5 bases left between them. Germline CDR1 is GTSNPN and CDR2 is SVGIG (reference sequence). The CDR3 is made up of 14 amino acids. The DNA for the CDR3 is TGTGCCTGGAGTGTCAGCCCAACTAATGAAAAACTGTTTTTT. Amino acids: CAWSVSPTNEKLFF.

The V call is TRBV19, the J call TRBJ1-5, with TRBD1 as a possible D gene (5 bases). The CDR3 runs to 13 residues. With 2 bases removed from V and 4 bases from J, the gap between germline ends came to 6 bases. The germline V gene has CDR1 LNHDA and CDR2 SQIVND (reference sequence). The CDR3 nucleotides read TGTGCCAGTAGTATAAGGGGAAATCAGCCCCAGCATTTT. Its translation: CASSIRGNQPQHF.

This clone has only one observation. CDR3 in amino acids: CASSFRQGAYNEQFF. In DNA form, the CDR3 reads TGTGCCAGCAGTTTTAGACAGGGGGCCTACAATGAGCAGTTCTTC. This sequence joins TRBV27 and TRBJ2-1, with 9 bases lining up with TRBD1. Germline V gives CDR1 MNHEY, CDR2 SMNVEV (reference sequence). Losses at the gene ends were 3 bases for V and 2 bases for J; bases not matched to a gene: 2. CDR3 size: 15 residues.

This chain links TRBV10-3 with TRBJ2-7, with D uncertain. Trimming removed 2 bases from V and 4 bases from J, with 6 bases in between. This CDR3 is 12 amino acids long. Germline V CDR1 and CDR2: ENHRY, SYGVKD. Here the CDR3 DNA reads TGTGCCATCAGTGAGACCCAATACGAGCAGTACTTC. This codes for CAISETQYEQYF.

This clone has a handful of counts. This chain joins TRBV4-1 and TRBJ1-5; possibly TRBD1 for D (5 bases). V was shortened by 0 bases and J by 7 bases, with 16 bases between the two germline ends. CDR3 length: 16 residues. Germline V gives CDR1 MGHRA, CDR2 YSYEKL. This CDR3 is CASSQEGLQGGQPQHF. Here the CDR3 DNA reads TGCGCCAGCAGCCAAGAAGGATTGCAGGGCGGCCAGCCCCAGCATTTT.

This chain uses TRBV29-1 with TRBJ2-7; 8 bases line up with TRBD1. In germline, CDR1 is SQVTM, CDR2 ANQGSEA. V lost 3 bases to trimming and J lost 5 bases; unmatched junction nucleotides: 9. The CDR3 has 14 residues. CDR3 in DNA: TGCAGCGTTGAGACTAGACCAGGGGGCCACGAGCAGTACTTC. Its protein product is CSVETRPGGHEQYF.

The chain links TRBV28 to TRBJ2-7; TRBD1 or TRBD2 may be the D gene (5 bases each). Germline-derived CDR1 and CDR2 are MDHEN and SYDVKM. CDR3 size: 12 residues. The V end lost 3 bases, the J end lost 5 bases, and 8 bases lay between the germline ends. For the CDR3, the DNA is TGTGCCAGCAGTTTGGGGGTCAACGAGCAGTACTTC. Translation: CASSLGVNEQYF.

This chain connects TRBV29-1 to TRBJ1-4; maybe TRBD1 (5 bases). The V gene's germline CDR1 is SQVTM and CDR2 ANQGSEA. Between the trimmed V and J ends, which lost 1 base and 4 bases, there was a span of 16 bases. The CDR3 has 16 residues. CDR3 DNA sequence: TGCAGCGTTGAAGTCCCCCCGGGGCGCGGTAATGAAAAACTGTTTTTT. Amino acids: CSVEVPPGRGNEKLFF.

The chain employs TRBV18 and TRBJ2-3; a weak D match, TRBD1 (7 bases). V was shortened by 4 bases and J by 3 bases, with 14 bases between the two germline ends. Germline loops: CDR1 KGHSH, CDR2 LQKENI. CDR3 length: 15 amino acids. The CDR3: CASSRLQGGTDTQYF. The DNA of the CDR3 is TGTGCCAGCTCACGACTCCAGGGGGGTACAGATACGCAGTATTTT.

V gene TRBV28 combines with J gene TRBJ1-2; 10 bases match TRBD1. This CDR3 has 15 residues. V shed 8 bases and J 4 bases; nucleotides not matched to a gene: 10. In germline, CDR1 is MDHEN, CDR2 SYDVKM. The CDR3 coding sequence is TGTGCCAGCGGTTCCGGGACAGGGGACATCTATGGCTACACCTTC. Translation: CASGSGTGDIYGYTF.

The J gene is TRBJ2-3, the V gene TRBV9; 10 bases are shared with TRBD2. The germline gives CDR1 SGDLS, CDR2 YYNGEE. The CDR3 contains 17 residues. V was clipped by 4 bases and J by 5 bases; unmatched bases: 13. The CDR3 DNA sequence: TGTGCCAGCAGCCCCCATATTCTAGCGGGAGTTAAAGATACGCAGTATTTT. Translating it yields CASSPHILAGVKDTQYF.

This chain uses TRBV4-1 with TRBJ2-7, with D unclear. The CDR3 consists of 15 residues. Per the germline V gene, CDR1 is MGHRA and CDR2 is YSYEKL. V was trimmed by 3 bases and J by 0 bases, leaving 12 bases between them. CDR3 loop: CASSQDHSYSYEQYF. In DNA, the CDR3 is TGCGCCAGCAGCCAGGACCACAGCTACTCCTACGAGCAGTACTTC.

This chain uses TRBV9 with TRBJ2-2; D tentatively reads TRBD1 or TRBD2 (5 bases each). The V gene's germline CDR1 is SGDLS and CDR2 YYNGEE. Trimming removed 3 bases at V and 1 base at J, with 22 bases between. CDR3 size: 19 residues. CDR3 DNA sequence: TGTGCCAGCAGCGCTTCCTCACACTCCGGGACGGGGAACACCGGGGAGCTGTTTTTT. This gives the protein CASSASSHSGTGNTGELFF.

The chain recombines TRBV10-3 with TRBJ2-7; 10 bases agree with TRBD1. V lost 7 bases to trimming and J lost 4 bases; unmatched junction nucleotides: 7. Germline CDR1 reads ENHRY; CDR2 reads SYGVKD. CDR3 length: 14 residues. The CDR3 nucleotides read TGTGCCATCATGGCCGGGACAGGGGTATACGAGCAGTACTTC. This translates into CAIMAGTGVYEQYF.

The J gene is TRBJ2-2, the V gene TRBV6-6, with D uncertain. Between the trimmed V and J ends, which lost 2 bases and 3 bases, there was a span of 4 bases. CDR3 length: 13 residues. Germline loops: CDR1 MNHNY, CDR2 SVGAGI (reference sequence). In DNA, the CDR3 is TGTGCCAGCAGTTACCGGGACACCGGGGAGCTGTTTTTT. Protein: CASSYRDTGELFF.

V gene TRBV6-4 combines with J gene TRBJ1-5, with unresolved D. Germline V gives CDR1 MRHNA, CDR2 SNTAGT. This CDR3 is 13 amino acids long. V dropped 6 bases and J dropped 6 bases, with 12 bases sitting between them. DNA of the CDR3: TGTGCCAGCAGCACTCAAGAGGGTCAGCCCCAGCATTTT. This gives the protein CASSTQEGQPQHF.

The chain joins TRBV6-5 to TRBJ1-1, with TRBD1 as a possible D gene (5 bases). V lost 0 bases and J lost 0, with 8 bases in between. CDR1 is MNHEY and CDR2 is SVGAGI in the germline V gene. The CDR3 runs to 15 residues. In DNA form, the CDR3 reads TGTGCCAGCAGTTACTCTGGGGACCTGAACACTGAAGCTTTCTTT. This gives the protein CASSYSGDLNTEAFF.

The rearrangement links TRBV5-1 to TRBJ2-3, with D maybe TRBD1 (5 bases). V was cut by 6 bases and J by 2 bases, with 16 bases left in between. Germline V gene lookup returns CDR1 SGHRS and CDR2 YFSETQ. The CDR3 is 15 residues long. CDR3 DNA: TGCGCCAGCACCCCCGACAGAGTAAACACAGATACGCAGTATTTT. This codes for CASTPDRVNTDTQYF.

The rearrangement joins TRBV12-5 to TRBJ1-2; D remains ambiguous. Germline CDR1 is LGHNT and CDR2 is FRNRAP. The CDR3 is made up of 10 amino acids. The V and J ends lost 5 bases and 6 bases respectively, with 4 bases between them. In DNA, the CDR3 is TGTGCTAGTGGTCGAGATGGCTACACCTTC. It yields the protein CASGRDGYTF.

CDR3 region: CSVEQGHSEQFF. The CDR3 bases are TGCAGCGTTGAACAGGGCCACAGTGAGCAGTTCTTC. The chain carries TRBV29-1 and TRBJ2-1, with D perhaps matching TRBD1 (5 bases). CDR3 size: 12 residues. Germline V CDR1 and CDR2: SQVTM, ANQGSEA. V gave up 2 bases and J gave up 9 bases, with 11 bases separating them.

The chain recombines TRBV11-2 with TRBJ2-1; tentatively, D is TRBD2 (7 bases). The CDR3 covers 15 residues. V was pared by 5 bases and J by 4 bases, with 15 bases between. Germline-derived CDR1 and CDR2 are SGHAT and FQNNGV. The DNA for the CDR3 is TGTGCCAGCAGCCGGGGGCTAGCGGCTTACAATGAGCAGTTCTTC. Translated, it gives CASSRGLAAYNEQFF.

The chain joins TRBV6-4 to TRBJ2-7; 14 bases are shared with TRBD2. Germline loops: CDR1 MRHNA, CDR2 SNTAGT. The CDR3 runs to 19 residues. Trimming cost V 3 bases and J 0 bases; bases outside gene matches: 10. This chain's CDR3 is CASSETSGTSGSISYEQYF. The CDR3 nucleotides are TGTGCCAGCAGTGAGACCTCCGGGACTAGCGGGAGTATCTCCTACGAGCAGTACTTC.

This sequence joins TRBV9 and TRBJ1-1; the D is unclear. Germline V CDR1 and CDR2: SGDLS, YYNGEE. The CDR3 contains 14 residues. V lost 0 bases to trimming and J lost 5 bases, with 11 bases between them. CDR3 bases: TGTGCCAGCAGCGTAGCCCTACAGAGGACTGAAGCTTTCTTT. Translated, it gives CASSVALQRTEAFF.

This rearrangement joins TRBV5-1 to TRBJ2-3; 10 positions match TRBD2. The CDR3 length is 13 residues. Germline V gene lookup returns CDR1 SGHRS and CDR2 YFSETQ. Trimming at V came to 4 bases and at J to 4 bases, leaving 0 bases not matched to a gene. CDR3 residues: CASSSGGADTQYF. In nucleotides, the CDR3 is TGCGCCAGCAGCAGCGGGGGGGCAGATACGCAGTATTTT. Full variable domain (rest looked up from reference TRBV5-1 and TRBJ2-3): KAGVTQTPRYLIKTRGQQVTLSCSPISGHRSVSWYQQTPGQGLQFLFEYFSETQRNKGNFPGRFSGRQFSNSRSEMNVSTLELGDSALYLCASSSGGADTQYFGPGTRLTVL.

J is TRBJ2-7 and V is TRBV28; the D call may be TRBD1 or TRBD2 (6 bases each). V was trimmed by 7 bases and J by 2 bases, leaving 15 bases between them. This CDR3 is 14 amino acids long. Germline values: CDR1 MDHEN, CDR2 SYDVKM. The CDR3 nucleotides are TGTGCCAGCACCTTCGGGGGCAGAGCCTACGAGCAGTACTTC. Amino acids: CASTFGGRAYEQYF.

V and J are TRBV6-1 and TRBJ2-3, with 7 bases identical to TRBD2. The length of the CDR3 is 17 residues. Looked up from germline, CDR1 is MNHNS and CDR2 is SASEGT. The V gene end was trimmed by 1 base and the J gene end by 1 base; junction bases not matched to a gene: 8. The CDR3 reads CASSEVWKSGGTDTQYF. DNA for the CDR3: TGTGCCAGCAGTGAAGTGTGGAAGAGCGGGGGCACAGATACGCAGTATTTT.

The chain recombines TRBV7-8 with TRBJ1-5; 9 bases match TRBD1. The germline V gene encodes CDR1 SGHVS and CDR2 FQNEAQ. With 4 bases clipped from V and 7 bases from J, the junction kept 5 bases outside the gene matches. The CDR3 consists of 14 residues. CDR3 bases: TGTGCCAGCAGCTCCGGGACAGGGAAACAGCCCCAGCATTTT. Amino acid sequence: CASSSGTGKQPQHF.